Below, 2 T cell receptor beta chains from the same sample are listed, as sequenced in a study of graft-versus-host responses after intestinal transplantation. Researchers processed graft tissue to release intraepithelial and lamina propria lymphocytes. Measured with immunoSEQ multiplex PCR; TCRdb has only the in-frame clones, and not every one. The table shows 29,000 or so clones, with over 60% occurring only once. This material consisted of ileum tissue, taken 98 days after intestinal transplantation. The receptor source for this set is a human patient who received an intestinal transplant, so some T cells may come from the graft donor.

This rearrangement joins TRBV30 to TRBJ2-3; tentatively, D is TRBD1 or TRBD2 (6 bases each). The CDR3 runs 15 residues. V lost 1 base and J 0 bases, leaving 11 bases between the germline ends. The V gene's germline CDR1 is GTSNPN and CDR2 SVGIG (reference sequence). DNA for the CDR3: TGTGCCTGGAGTGGGGGGGCTCGGAGCACAGATACGCAGTATTTT. This gives the protein CAWSGGARSTDTQYF. Together with reference TRBV30 and TRBJ2-3, the CDR3 gives the full variable domain: SQTIHQWPATLVQPVGSPLSLECTVEGTSNPNLYWYRQAAGRGLQLLFYSVGIGQISSEVPQNLSASRPQDRQFILSSKKLLLSDSGFYLCAWSGGARSTDTQYFGPGTRLTVL.

This clone occurred once. V gene TRBV30 combines with J gene TRBJ1-3; no clear D. This CDR3 has 16 amino acids. CDR1 is GTSNPN, CDR2 SVGIG, per germline (reference sequence). V was trimmed by 0 bases and J by 9 bases, leaving 21 bases between them. CDR3 residues: CAWSVDGRAPLGTIYF. CDR3 nucleotide sequence: TGTGCCTGGAGTGTAGATGGGAGGGCACCCTTGGGCACCATATATTTT.